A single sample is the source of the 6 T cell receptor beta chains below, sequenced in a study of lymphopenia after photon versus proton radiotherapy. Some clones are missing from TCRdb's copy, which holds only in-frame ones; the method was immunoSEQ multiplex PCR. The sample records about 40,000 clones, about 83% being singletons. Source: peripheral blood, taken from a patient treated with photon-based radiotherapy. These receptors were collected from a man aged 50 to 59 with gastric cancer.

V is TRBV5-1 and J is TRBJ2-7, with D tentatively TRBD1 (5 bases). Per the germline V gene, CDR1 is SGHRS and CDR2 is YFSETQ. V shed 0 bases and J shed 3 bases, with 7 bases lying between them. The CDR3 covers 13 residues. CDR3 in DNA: TGCGCCAGCAGCTTGGGACAGAGCTACGAGCAGTACTTC. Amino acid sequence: CASSLGQSYEQYF.

CDR3: CASSLALGGYTF. The CDR3 DNA sequence: TGTGCCAGCAGCTTGGCACTGGGAGGCTACACCTTC. The rearrangement links TRBV5-8 to TRBJ1-2; no clear D. The ends were cut back, 0 bases at V and 8 bases at J, with 8 bases in the middle. From germline, CDR1 is SGHTS and CDR2 YDEGEE. The CDR3 contains 12 residues. The complete variable domain, with remaining parts taken from reference TRBV5-8 and TRBJ1-2, reads EAGVTQSPTHLIKTRGQQATLRCSPISGHTSVYWYQQALGLGLQFLLWYDEGEERNRGNFPPRFSGRQFPNYSSELNVNALELEDSALYLCASSLALGGYTFGSGTRLTVV.

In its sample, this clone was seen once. The CDR3 reads CASRSEVGQETQYF. In nucleotides, the CDR3 is TGTGCCAGCAGGAGCGAAGTTGGACAAGAGACCCAGTACTTC. V usage is TRBV2 and J usage is TRBJ2-5; no definite D call. Germline CDR1 is SNHLY and CDR2 is FYNNEI. V was cut by 6 bases and J by 2 bases, with 13 bases left in between. This CDR3 spans 14 amino acids.

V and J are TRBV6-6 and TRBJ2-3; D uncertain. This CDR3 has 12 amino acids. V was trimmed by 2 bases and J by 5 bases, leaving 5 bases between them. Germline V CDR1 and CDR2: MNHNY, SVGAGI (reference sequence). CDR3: CASSYPGDTQYF. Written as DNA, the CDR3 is TGTGCCAGCAGTTACCCGGGAGATACGCAGTATTTT.

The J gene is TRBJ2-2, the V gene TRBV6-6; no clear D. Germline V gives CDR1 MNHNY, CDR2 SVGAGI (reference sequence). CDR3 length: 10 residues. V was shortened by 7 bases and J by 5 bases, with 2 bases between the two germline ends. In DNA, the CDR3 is TGTGCCAGCAAAACCGGGGAGCTGTTTTTT. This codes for CASKTGELFF.

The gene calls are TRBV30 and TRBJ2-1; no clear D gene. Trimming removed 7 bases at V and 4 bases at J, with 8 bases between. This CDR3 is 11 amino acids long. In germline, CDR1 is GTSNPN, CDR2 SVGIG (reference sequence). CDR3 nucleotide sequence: TGTGCCTCCGACCAGTACAATGAGCAGTTCTTC. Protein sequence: CASDQYNEQFF. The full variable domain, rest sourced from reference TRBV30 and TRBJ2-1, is SQTIHQWPATLVQPVGSPLSLECTVEGTSNPNLYWYRQAAGRGLQLLFYSVGIGQISSEVPQNLSASRPQDRQFILSSKKLLLSDSGFYLCASDQYNEQFFGPGTRLTVL.